The present T cell receptor (beta chain) was sequenced within a study of glioma-infiltrating T cells. V was cut by 4 bases and J by 0 bases, with 13 bases left in between. This CDR3 has 15 residues. Per germline, CDR1 MNHEY and CDR2 SVGEGT. TCR alpha and beta CDR3 regions were amplified from RNA using iRepertoire nested multiplex PCR. TCRdb reprocessed the multiplex PCR reads via MiXCR and lists one record per CDR3 protein. The sample has about 400,000 distinct CDR3 sequences, approximately 42% seen once; the top ten hold around 12%. This TCR derives from a human donor with low-grade glioma or glioblastoma, undergoing nonglioma brain surgery, or in good health (not recorded which). The sequenced sample consisted of glioma tissue, nonneoplastic brain tissue, or PBMCs (not recorded which). V usage is TRBV6-2 or TRBV6-3 and J usage is TRBJ2-7; D remains ambiguous. The CDR3 DNA sequence: TGTGCCAGCAGTTTGGTGGGCGCGAGCTCCTACGAGCAGTACTTC. It translates to CASSLVGASSYEQYF.